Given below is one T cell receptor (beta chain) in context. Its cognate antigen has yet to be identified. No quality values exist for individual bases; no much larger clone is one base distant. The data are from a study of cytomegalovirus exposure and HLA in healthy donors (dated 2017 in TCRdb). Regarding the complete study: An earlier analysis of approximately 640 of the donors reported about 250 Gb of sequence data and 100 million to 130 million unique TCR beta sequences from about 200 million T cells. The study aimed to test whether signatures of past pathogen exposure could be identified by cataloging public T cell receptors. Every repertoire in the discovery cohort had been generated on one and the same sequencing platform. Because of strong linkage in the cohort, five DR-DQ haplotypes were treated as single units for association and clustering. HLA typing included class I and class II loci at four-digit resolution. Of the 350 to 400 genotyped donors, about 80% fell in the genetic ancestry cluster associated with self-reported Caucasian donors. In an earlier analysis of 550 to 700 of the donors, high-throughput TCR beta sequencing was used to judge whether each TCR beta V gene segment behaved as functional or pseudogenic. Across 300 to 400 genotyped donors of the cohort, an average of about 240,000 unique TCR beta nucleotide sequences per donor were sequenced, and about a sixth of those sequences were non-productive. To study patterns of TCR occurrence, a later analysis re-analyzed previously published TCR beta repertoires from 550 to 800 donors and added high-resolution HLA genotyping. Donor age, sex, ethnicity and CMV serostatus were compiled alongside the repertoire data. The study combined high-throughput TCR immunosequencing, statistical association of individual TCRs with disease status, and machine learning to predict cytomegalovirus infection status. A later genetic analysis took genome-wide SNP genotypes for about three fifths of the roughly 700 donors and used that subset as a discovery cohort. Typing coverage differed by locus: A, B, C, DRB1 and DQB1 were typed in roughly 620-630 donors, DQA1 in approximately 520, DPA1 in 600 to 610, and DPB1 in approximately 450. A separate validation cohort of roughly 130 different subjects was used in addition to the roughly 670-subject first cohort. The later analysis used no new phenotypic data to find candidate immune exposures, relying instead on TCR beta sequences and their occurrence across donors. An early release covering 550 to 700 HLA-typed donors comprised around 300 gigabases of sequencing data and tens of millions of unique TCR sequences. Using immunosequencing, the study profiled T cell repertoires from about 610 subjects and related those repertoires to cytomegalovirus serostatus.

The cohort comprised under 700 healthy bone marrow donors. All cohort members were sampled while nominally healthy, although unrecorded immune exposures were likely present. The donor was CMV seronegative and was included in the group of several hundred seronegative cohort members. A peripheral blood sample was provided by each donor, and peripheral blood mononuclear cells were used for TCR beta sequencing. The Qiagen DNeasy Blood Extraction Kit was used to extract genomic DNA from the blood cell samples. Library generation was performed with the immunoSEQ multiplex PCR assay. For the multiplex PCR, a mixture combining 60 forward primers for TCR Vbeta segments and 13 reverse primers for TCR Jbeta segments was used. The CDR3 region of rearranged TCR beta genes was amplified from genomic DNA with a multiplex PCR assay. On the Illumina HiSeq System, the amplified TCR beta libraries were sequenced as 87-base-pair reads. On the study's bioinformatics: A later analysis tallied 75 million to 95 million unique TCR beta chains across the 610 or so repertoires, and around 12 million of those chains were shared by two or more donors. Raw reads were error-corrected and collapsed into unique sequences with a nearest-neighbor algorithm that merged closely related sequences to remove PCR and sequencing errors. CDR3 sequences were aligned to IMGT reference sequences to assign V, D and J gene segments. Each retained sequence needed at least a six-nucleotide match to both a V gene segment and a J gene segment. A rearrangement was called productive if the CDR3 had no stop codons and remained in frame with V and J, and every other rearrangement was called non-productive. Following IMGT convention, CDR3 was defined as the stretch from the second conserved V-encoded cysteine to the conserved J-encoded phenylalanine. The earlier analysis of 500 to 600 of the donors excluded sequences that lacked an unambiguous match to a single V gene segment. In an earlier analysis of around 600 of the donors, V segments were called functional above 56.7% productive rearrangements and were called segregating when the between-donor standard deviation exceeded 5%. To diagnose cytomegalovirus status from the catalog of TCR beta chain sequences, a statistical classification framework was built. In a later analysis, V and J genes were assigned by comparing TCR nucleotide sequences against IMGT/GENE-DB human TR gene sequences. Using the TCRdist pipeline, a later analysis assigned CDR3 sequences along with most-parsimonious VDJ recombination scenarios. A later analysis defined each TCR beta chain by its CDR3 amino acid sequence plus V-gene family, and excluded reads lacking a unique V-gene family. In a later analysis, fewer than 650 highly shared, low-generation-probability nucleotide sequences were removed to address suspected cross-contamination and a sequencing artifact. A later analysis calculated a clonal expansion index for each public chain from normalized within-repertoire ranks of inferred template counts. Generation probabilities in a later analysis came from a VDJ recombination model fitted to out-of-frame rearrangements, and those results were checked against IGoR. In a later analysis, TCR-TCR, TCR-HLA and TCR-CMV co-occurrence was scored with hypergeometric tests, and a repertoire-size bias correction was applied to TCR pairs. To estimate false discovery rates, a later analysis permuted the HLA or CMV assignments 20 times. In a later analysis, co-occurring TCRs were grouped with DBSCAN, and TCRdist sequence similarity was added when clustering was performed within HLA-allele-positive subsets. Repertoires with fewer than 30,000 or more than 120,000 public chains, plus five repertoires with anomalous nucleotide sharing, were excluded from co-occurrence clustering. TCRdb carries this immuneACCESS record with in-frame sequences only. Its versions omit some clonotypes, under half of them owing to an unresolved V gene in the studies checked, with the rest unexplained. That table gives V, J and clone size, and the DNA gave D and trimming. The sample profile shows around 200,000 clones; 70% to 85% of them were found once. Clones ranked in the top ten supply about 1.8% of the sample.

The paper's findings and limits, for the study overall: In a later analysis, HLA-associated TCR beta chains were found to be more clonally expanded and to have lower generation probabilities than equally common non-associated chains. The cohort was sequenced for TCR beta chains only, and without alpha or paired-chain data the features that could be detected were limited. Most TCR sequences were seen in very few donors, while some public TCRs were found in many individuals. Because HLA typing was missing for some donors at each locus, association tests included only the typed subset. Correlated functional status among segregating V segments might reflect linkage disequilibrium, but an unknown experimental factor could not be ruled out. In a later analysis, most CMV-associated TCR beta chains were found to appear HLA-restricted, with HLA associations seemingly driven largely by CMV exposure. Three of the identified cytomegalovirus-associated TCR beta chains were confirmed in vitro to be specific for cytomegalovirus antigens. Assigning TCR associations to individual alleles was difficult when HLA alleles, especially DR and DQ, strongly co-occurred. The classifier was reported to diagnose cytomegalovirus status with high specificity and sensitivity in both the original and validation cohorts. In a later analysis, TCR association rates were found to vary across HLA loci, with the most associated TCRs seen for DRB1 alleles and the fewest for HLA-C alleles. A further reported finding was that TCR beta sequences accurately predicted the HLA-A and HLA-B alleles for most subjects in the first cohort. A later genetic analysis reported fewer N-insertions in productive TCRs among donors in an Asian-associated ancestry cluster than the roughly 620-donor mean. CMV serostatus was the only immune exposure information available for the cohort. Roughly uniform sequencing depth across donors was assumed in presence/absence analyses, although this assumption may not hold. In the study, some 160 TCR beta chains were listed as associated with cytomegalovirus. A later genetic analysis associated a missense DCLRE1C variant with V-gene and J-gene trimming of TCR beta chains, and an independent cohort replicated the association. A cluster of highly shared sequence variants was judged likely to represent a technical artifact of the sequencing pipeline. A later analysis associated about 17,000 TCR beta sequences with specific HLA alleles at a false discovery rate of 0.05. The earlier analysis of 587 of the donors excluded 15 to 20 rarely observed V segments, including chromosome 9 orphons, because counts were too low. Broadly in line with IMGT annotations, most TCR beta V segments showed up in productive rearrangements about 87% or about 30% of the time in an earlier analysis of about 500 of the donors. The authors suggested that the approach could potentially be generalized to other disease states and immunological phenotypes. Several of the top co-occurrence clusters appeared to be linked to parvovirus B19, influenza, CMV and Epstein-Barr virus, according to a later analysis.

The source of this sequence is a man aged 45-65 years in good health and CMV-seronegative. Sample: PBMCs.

In nucleotide form, the sequence is TGTGCCAGCAGTTTTCTCAGGGATCAGCCCCAGCATTTT. It is translated as CASSFLRDQPQHF. Here the chain combines TRBV28 and TRBJ1-5; TRBD1 is possibly the D segment (5 matching bases). The cysteine opens and the phenylalanine closes a CDR3 of 13 amino acids. The only DNA kept is the CDR3, 39 bases in frame from the first base. V lost 3 bases and J lost 5 bases; the stretch between them is 8 bases long. Reading the germline V gene gives CDR1 MDHEN and CDR2 SYDVKM.